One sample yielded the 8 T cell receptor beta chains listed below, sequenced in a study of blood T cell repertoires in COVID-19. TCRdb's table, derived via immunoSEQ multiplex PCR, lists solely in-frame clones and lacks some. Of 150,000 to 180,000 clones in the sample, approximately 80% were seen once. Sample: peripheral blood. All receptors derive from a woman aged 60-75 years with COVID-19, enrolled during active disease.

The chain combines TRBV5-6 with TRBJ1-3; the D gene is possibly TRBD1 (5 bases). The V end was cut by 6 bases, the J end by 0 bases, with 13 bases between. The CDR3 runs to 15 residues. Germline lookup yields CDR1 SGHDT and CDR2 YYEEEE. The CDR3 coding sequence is TGTGCCAGCACCGACCGACAGTTCTCTGGAAACACCATATATTTT. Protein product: CASTDRQFSGNTIYF.

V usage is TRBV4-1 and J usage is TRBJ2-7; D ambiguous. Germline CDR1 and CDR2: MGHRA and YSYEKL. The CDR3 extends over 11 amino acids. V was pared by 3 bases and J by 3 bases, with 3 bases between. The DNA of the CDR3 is TGCGCCAGCAGCCATCTCTACGAGCAGTACTTC. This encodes CASSHLYEQYF.

The CDR3 spells CASRSGQFGYTF. The CDR3 region has the DNA TGTGCCAGCAGGTCGGGACAGTTCGGGTACACCTTC. V is TRBV3-1 (or the pseudogene TRBV3-2) and J is TRBJ1-2; 7 positions match TRBD1. This CDR3 has 12 residues. V was clipped by 6 bases and J by 11 bases; unmatched bases: 9. From germline, CDR1 is LGHDT and CDR2 YNNKEL (reference sequence).

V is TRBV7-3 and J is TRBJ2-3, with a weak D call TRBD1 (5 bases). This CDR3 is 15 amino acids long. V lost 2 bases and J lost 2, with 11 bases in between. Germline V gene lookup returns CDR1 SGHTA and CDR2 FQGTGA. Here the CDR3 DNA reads TGTGCCAGCAGCTTAGGACCGACAGCCACAGATACGCAGTATTTT. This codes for CASSLGPTATDTQYF.

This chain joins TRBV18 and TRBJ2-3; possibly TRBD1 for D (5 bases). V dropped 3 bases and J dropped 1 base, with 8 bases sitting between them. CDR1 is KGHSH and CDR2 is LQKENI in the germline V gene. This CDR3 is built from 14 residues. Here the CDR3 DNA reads TGTGCCAGCTCACCGACAGCGCGCACAGATACGCAGTATTTT. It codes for CASSPTARTDTQYF.

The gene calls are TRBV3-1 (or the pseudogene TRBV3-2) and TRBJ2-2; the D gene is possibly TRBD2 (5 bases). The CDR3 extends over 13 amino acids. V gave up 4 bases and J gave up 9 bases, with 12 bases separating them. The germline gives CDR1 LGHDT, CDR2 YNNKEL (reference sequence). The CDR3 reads CASSLGLSRELFF. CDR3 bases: TGTGCCAGCAGCCTCGGACTCTCCAGGGAGCTGTTTTTT.

CDR3 sequence: CASSLTGGTGYTF. Written as DNA, the CDR3 is TGTGCCAGCAGCTTAACAGGGGGTACTGGCTACACCTTC. The chain recombines TRBV5-4 with TRBJ1-2; the match to TRBD1 covers 8 bases. Germline V gives CDR1 SGHNT, CDR2 YYREEE (reference sequence). Trimming cost V 2 bases and J 7 bases; bases outside gene matches: 4. The CDR3 loop spans 13 amino acids.

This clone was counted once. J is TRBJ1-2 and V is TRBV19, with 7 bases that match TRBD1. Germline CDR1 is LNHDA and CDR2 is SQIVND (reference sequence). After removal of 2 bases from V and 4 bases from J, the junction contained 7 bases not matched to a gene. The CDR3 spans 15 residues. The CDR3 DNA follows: TGTGCCAGTAGTATATCTCGACAGGGTAGCTATGGCTACACCTTC. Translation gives CASSISRQGSYGYTF.